This TCR beta chain was retrieved from a study of Graves' ophthalmopathy and Graves' hyperthyroidism. For repertoire sequencing, the TCR beta CDR3 regions were amplified from RNA transcripts. Second-round multiplex PCR came after a first-round RT-PCR that employed HTBI primers. TCRdb re-called the multiplex PCR reads through MiXCR, storing one row per CDR3 protein. The table records about 1.2 million distinct CDR3 sequences, about two fifths of them present only once. This clonotype has just one count. Compared with germline, one end of the junction differs, possibly owing to a read error. Germline assignment: CDR1 SGHTA and CDR2 FQGTGA. The CDR3 is made up of 16 amino acids. Clinical symptoms, serum thyroxine, TRAb, thyroid ultrasound and orbital computed tomography formed the basis of diagnosis.

The sequence was obtained from an adult man with Graves' hyperthyroidism. This chain joins TRBV7-3 and TRBJ2-5, with D perhaps TRBD2 (6 bases). Sequenced sample: peripheral blood or thyroid tissue (not recorded which). The CDR3 DNA reads TGTGCTAGCAGCCCCGTTCTTCCGGGAGCGGGAGAGACCCAGTACTTC. Protein sequence: CASSPVLPGAGETQYF.